This T cell receptor (beta chain) originates from a study of shared clonotypes between healthy human individuals. The protocol was immunoSEQ multiplex PCR, while the TCRdb copy is restricted to in-frame clones and leaves out a portion. The table has approximately 1,500,000 clones, about 98% seen once. Germline CDR1 LGHNA, CDR2 YNFKEQ. The CDR3 length is 14 residues. V lost 2 bases to trimming and J lost 0 bases, with 5 bases between them. The sequence derives from a man aged 25-45 years in good health. The rearrangement links TRBV4-2 to TRBJ2-4, with D unclear. Sequencing used naive CD4+ T cells sorted from blood. Subset: CD45RA+ positively selected. As DNA, the CDR3 is TGTGCCAGCAGCCAACGTCTAGCCAAAAACATTCAGTACTTC. Protein: CASSQRLAKNIQYF.